These 11 T cell receptor beta chains were sequenced from one sample in a study of CD8 T cells in ankylosing spondylitis. Each CDR3 protein gets one entry after TCRdb re-called the 5' RACE reads with MiXCR. The sample has hundreds of thousands of distinct CDR3 sequences, around a quarter seen once. The specimen was blood, either unsorted or a sorted T cell fraction (not recorded which). These receptors all stem from a male donor with ankylosing spondylitis or in good health (not recorded which).

This clonotype was observed many times. CDR3 nucleotides: TGTGCCAGCAGCAGACAGACGAACACTGAAGCTTTCTTT. Its protein product is CASSRQTNTEAFF. V gene TRBV7-6 combines with J gene TRBJ1-1; TRBD1 is a possible D gene (5 bases). The CDR3 totals 13 residues. Germline CDR1 is SGHVS and CDR2 is FNYEAQ. Trimming cost V 5 bases and J 1 base, with 8 bases left between them.

This chain joins TRBV29-1 and TRBJ2-5; D ambiguous. V lost 2 bases, J lost 2 bases, and 6 bases lay in between. Germline V CDR1 and CDR2: SQVTM, ANQGSEA. CDR3 length: 12 residues. The CDR3 protein is CSVERLQETQYF. The CDR3 nucleotides are TGCAGCGTTGAACGCCTTCAAGAGACCCAGTACTTC.

Many counts were recorded for this clonotype. The CDR3 spells CSARKEYQETQYF. The DNA for the CDR3 is TGCAGTGCTAGAAAAGAGTACCAAGAGACCCAGTACTTC. V usage is TRBV20-1 and J usage is TRBJ2-5; D is unresolved. Trimming left V 2 bases short and J 0 bases short, with 7 bases between. Germline V gives CDR1 DFQATT, CDR2 SNEGSKA (reference sequence). CDR3 size: 13 residues.

This clonotype was seen ten or more times. The rearrangement links TRBV27 to TRBJ2-5; 7 bases agree with TRBD2. Germline-derived CDR1 and CDR2 are MNHEY and SMNVEV (reference sequence). The CDR3 covers 15 residues. The V gene end was trimmed by 4 bases and the J gene end by 3 bases; junction bases not matched to a gene: 8. In DNA, the CDR3 is TGTGCCAGCAGTTCTGGGGACTACGCCAAAGAGACCCAGTACTTC. Its protein product is CASSSGDYAKETQYF.

At least ten counts were recorded for this clonotype. The chain recombines TRBV4-2 with TRBJ2-6; D is possibly TRBD1 (6 bases). The ends were cut back, 4 bases at V and 2 bases at J, with 9 bases in the middle. The CDR3 is 15 residues long. Germline CDR1 is LGHNA and CDR2 is YNFKEQ. The CDR3 sequence is CASSRTGPGANVLTF. The DNA for the CDR3 is TGTGCCAGCAGCCGAACAGGGCCTGGGGCCAACGTCCTGACTTTC.

This clonotype was counted many times. This chain links TRBV29-1 with TRBJ1-2; 8 bases agree with TRBD1. The ends lost 5 bases at V and 7 bases at J; junction bases unmatched: 3. This CDR3 region has 11 residues. The V gene's germline CDR1 is SQVTM and CDR2 ANQGSEA. CDR3 DNA sequence: TGCAGCGTTTGGACAGGGACTGGCTACACCTTC. Translated: CSVWTGTGYTF.

This chain links TRBV12-5 with TRBJ2-7; the D is unclear. The CDR3 is 13 residues long. The V and J ends lost 0 bases and 3 bases respectively, with 6 bases between them. Per the germline V gene, CDR1 is LGHNT and CDR2 is FRNRAP. CDR3 nucleotide sequence: TGTGCTAGTGGTTTGGTACAGAGCTACGAGCAGTACTTC. This codes for CASGLVQSYEQYF.

Turning to this clonotype: Since a much larger clone is just one base distant, this may be a read error. The J gene is TRBJ2-2, the V gene TRBV6-2 or TRBV6-3; possibly TRBD1 for D (5 bases). CDR1 and CDR2 from the germline V gene are MNHEY and SVGEGT. V lost 6 bases and J 7 bases, leaving 9 bases between the germline ends. The CDR3 is 12 residues long. In nucleotides, the CDR3 is TGTGCCAGCAGACAGGTCATCGGGGAGCTGTTTTTT. It specifies CASRQVIGELFF.

This chain uses TRBV12-3 or TRBV12-4 with TRBJ1-4, with TRBD1 matching 7 bases. The CDR3 runs 14 residues. Unmatched junction bases numbered 11, after V lost 10 bases and J lost 6 bases. CDR3 in amino acids: CAIRGAGAYEKLFF. In nucleotides, the CDR3 is TGTGCCATCAGGGGGGCAGGGGCATATGAAAAACTGTTTTTT.

The rearrangement links TRBV20-1 to TRBJ2-4, with 8 nucleotides matching TRBD1. The CDR3 length is 13 residues. Trimming removed 6 bases from V and 13 bases from J; junction bases left unmatched: 14. The germline gives CDR1 DFQATT, CDR2 SNEGSKA (reference sequence). CDR3 in DNA: TGCAGTGCACTACCTGACCCGCAGGGGGCCCAGTACTTC. Its translation: CSALPDPQGAQYF.

Ten or more counts support this clonotype. The chain uses TRBV12-3 or TRBV12-4 and TRBJ1-6; D not resolved. Trimming left V 2 bases short and J 8 bases short, with 13 bases between. The CDR3 is 15 residues long. The CDR3 sequence: CASSLIRVGDSPLHF. CDR3 DNA: TGTGCCAGCAGTTTAATTAGAGTTGGGGATTCACCCCTCCACTTT.